This T cell receptor beta chain was identified during a study of blood T cell repertoires in COVID-19. About the study: Sources were T cells, B-cell-depleted T cells, or PBMCs; the material itself was cDNA or gDNA.

Germline values: CDR1 SNHLY, CDR2 FYNNEI. This CDR3 spans 13 amino acids. The J segment lost 9 bases and the V segment lost 6 bases, leaving 5 bases of the junction unmatched. Per the study methods: It was from reference gene primer amplification that nucleated cell counts were estimated. This table comes from immunoSEQ multiplex PCR, and its TCRdb copy is limited to in-frame clones, with some not included. The D gene and trimming were derived from the DNA, and the V and J assignments and clone size from that table. This sample has some 270,000 clones; roughly 84% occur once, and the top ten carry approximately 15%. Seattle patients were enrolled during active infection and followed longitudinally.

The receptor comes from a person aged 65-85 years with COVID-19, enrolled during active disease. The chain is built from TRBV2 and TRBJ1-6; the match to TRBD1 covers 7 bases. The material sequenced was peripheral blood. The CDR3 nucleotides read TGTGCCAGCAGAGGGACAGCTGGTTCACCCCTCCACTTT. This encodes CASRGTAGSPLHF.